This T cell receptor (beta chain) stems from a study of blood T cell repertoires in COVID-19. About the study: The United States, Italy and Spain were the sources of the acute and convalescent COVID-19 samples.

Cohorts were based on clinical histories the participants reported. Individuals in the exposed group had encountered a COVID-19 case within 2 weeks preceding study entry. Assay used: immunoSEQ multiplex PCR; TCRdb lists only in-frame clones, some missing. The repertoire includes 350,000 to 400,000 clones, approximately 89% of them detected once, and 0.86% sits in the top ten. With 9 bases removed from V and 3 bases from J, the gap between germline ends came to 18 bases. Per germline, CDR1 MNHEY and CDR2 SVGAGI. The CDR3 runs to 14 residues. The chain is built from TRBV6-5 and TRBJ2-7; tentative D call: TRBD2 (6 bases). Sequences were obtained from PBMCs or T cells enriched from blood (not recorded which). This TCR came from a middle-aged woman who had been exposed to COVID-19. The CDR3 DNA is TGTGCCAGTCTAAAAATGGGGGGAGGCTACGAGCAGTACTTC. It translates to CASLKMGGGYEQYF.